This T cell receptor beta chain was obtained from a study of OX40 agonist ivuxolimab in advanced cancers. The junction had 12 bases not matched to a gene; V was cut back by 4 bases and J by 5 bases. Germline V gene data show CDR1 as SGDLS and CDR2 as YYNGEE. The CDR3 is made up of 16 amino acids. Clones were read by immunoSEQ multiplex PCR, and TCRdb kept only the in-frame ones, dropping some. The sample has over 50,000 clones, about 89% seen once. Findings and caveats of the study: The study found that CD8+ T cells averaged more expanded clones than CD4+.

On this clone: Its specificity is unknown.

J is TRBJ2-1 and V is TRBV9; TRBD2 matches 7 bases. This sequence was found in an adult with an advanced solid tumor such as melanoma, head and neck, liver or kidney cancer. The specimen was CD4+ or CD8+ T cells sorted from blood, collected in a trial of the OX40 agonist ivuxolimab. The CDR3 nucleotides are TGTGCCAGCAGCCCATTGGGGCTAGCGGCGAACAATGAGCAGTTCTTC. It translates to CASSPLGLAANNEQFF.